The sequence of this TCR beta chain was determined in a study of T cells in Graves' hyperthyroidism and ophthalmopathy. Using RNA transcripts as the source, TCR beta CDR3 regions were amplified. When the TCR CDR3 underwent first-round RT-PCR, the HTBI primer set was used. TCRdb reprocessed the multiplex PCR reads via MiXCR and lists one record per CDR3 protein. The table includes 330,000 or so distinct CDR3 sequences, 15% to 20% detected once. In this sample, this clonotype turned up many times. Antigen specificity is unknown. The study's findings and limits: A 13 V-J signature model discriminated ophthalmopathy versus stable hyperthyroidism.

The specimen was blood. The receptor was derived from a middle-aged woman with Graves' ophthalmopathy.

The CDR3 region has the DNA TGTGCCAGCGGGCTAGCGGGGGTCTCCTACGAGCAGTACTTC. It codes for CASGLAGVSYEQYF. The V and J genes are TRBV28 and TRBJ2-7; 10 nucleotides align to TRBD2. Germline trimming cut 8 bases from V and 0 bases from J; bases unmatched to any gene: 4. Germline lookup yields CDR1 MDHEN and CDR2 SYDVKM. The length of the CDR3 is 14 residues.